This TCR beta chain was captured in a study of shared clonotypes between healthy human individuals. The study, taken as a whole, reports: With a few donors compared, 4% to 5% of naive CD4 clonotypes were shared.

The CDR3 has 15 amino acids. Germline V lookup: CDR1 MNHEY, CDR2 SVGAGI. The V end lost 7 bases, the J end lost 1 base, and 17 bases lay between the germline ends. The assay was immunoSEQ multiplex PCR, and TCRdb's table has in-frame clones only and misses some. The sample yields some 650,000 clones, roughly 97% seen once. A single count supports this clone. Its antigen is unknown. The chain employs TRBV6-5 and TRBJ2-7; perhaps D is TRBD1 or TRBD2 (5 bases each). The sequenced sample was naive CD4+ T cells sorted from blood. Specified subset: CD45RA+ positively selected. This TCR came from a woman aged 25-40 years in good health. The CDR3: CASKWGTDASYEQYF. CDR3 bases: TGTGCCAGCAAATGGGGGACGGACGCTTCCTACGAGCAGTACTTC.